Below, one TCR beta chain is given with its context. Antigen specificity is unknown. The CDR3 contains 16 residues. Germline V lookup: CDR1 SGHVS, CDR2 FQNEAQ. The V end was cut by 4 bases, the J end by 0 bases, with 13 bases between. With the Oncomine TCR Beta short-read assay, DNA from cultured CD4+ T cells was sequenced. The source of extracted genomic DNA was cultured CD4+ T cells. TCRdb redid the calling of the PCR reads with MiXCR, one entry per CDR3 protein. The profile covers 7,500 to 10,000 distinct CDR3 sequences, with 28% appearing a single time and nearly 25% taken by the ten largest. The sample belongs to a study of vaccination and CD4 T cells after COVID-19. Findings of the study overall: Recorded median SARS-CoV-2-reactive clonotype numbers increased from about 20 to 38 without reaching significance.

Treatment: 10-day PBMC culture with coronavirus spike peptide pools or control peptides (ViraFEST assay). During the years 2011-2018, before the COVID-19 pandemic, the unexposed donor's CD4+ T cells were collected. The genes are TRBV7-8 and TRBJ1-3; D gene uncertain. Sequences were obtained from CD4+ T cells from blood, cultured in vitro. The receptor was isolated from a human donor in good health. CDR3: CASSSLPGRSGNTIYF. CDR3 DNA sequence: TGTGCCAGCAGCTCCCTCCCGGGCCGCTCTGGAAACACCATATATTTT.